The 25 T cell receptor beta chains presented below share a single source sample, sequenced in a study of T-cell memory formation after mild COVID-19 (dated by TCRdb to the early 2020s). The protocol used for the library was 5' RACE. TCRdb records Illumina NovaSeq 6000 as the sequencer. TCRdb's own reprocessing of the public reads used fastp at Q25 and MiXCR and kept productive beta chains. Rows merge per CDR3 protein into single entries with the most common DNA and genes. In this sample the table shows fewer than 250,000 distinct CDR3 sequences, roughly a tenth of which occur a single time. Together, the top ten hold roughly 3.2% of the sample. Sequencing was performed on PBMCs or a T cell subset sorted from them (not recorded which). The origin of the receptors is a young man who had mild COVID-19 (a few samples of this study predate the infection). The sample titles of this study are shuffled in the database, so cell type and time point are left out; the donor was told from shared clones.

This clonotype has just a few counts. The J gene is TRBJ1-1, the V gene TRBV7-8, with a tentative D call TRBD1 (6 bases). Trimming cost V 5 bases and J 7 bases, with 14 bases left between them. The CDR3 length is 13 residues. CDR1 SGHVS and CDR2 FQNEAQ come from the germline V gene. Written as DNA, the CDR3 is TGTGCCAGCAGCCTGAACCGACAGGTTGAAGCTTTCTTT. It encodes CASSLNRQVEAFF.

The rearrangement uses TRBV28 and TRBJ1-1; D might be TRBD1 (5 bases). In germline, CDR1 is MDHEN, CDR2 SYDVKM. V was cut by 3 bases and J by 0 bases, with 8 bases left in between. The CDR3 contains 14 residues. The CDR3 sequence: CASSFRQMNTEAFF. CDR3 bases: TGTGCCAGCAGTTTCCGACAGATGAACACTGAAGCTTTCTTT.

This chain connects TRBV6-2 or TRBV6-3 to TRBJ2-4; D perhaps matches TRBD1 (5 bases). Germline V gene lookup returns CDR1 MNHEY and CDR2 SVGEGT. V lost 0 bases and J 8 bases, leaving 11 bases between the germline ends. The CDR3 is 14 amino acids. The CDR3 bases are TGTGCCAGCAGTTACTCGCAGGGCGGACACATTCAGTACTTC. Translated, it gives CASSYSQGGHIQYF.

The rearrangement joins TRBV29-1 to TRBJ1-2; possible D gene TRBD1, 6 bases. CDR1 and CDR2 (germline): SQVTM, ANQGSEA. V was trimmed by 6 bases and J by 8 bases, leaving 22 bases between them. The CDR3 is made up of 14 amino acids. CDR3 loop: CSVPVQTGHWGYTF. CDR3 nucleotide sequence: TGCAGCGTCCCCGTACAAACAGGGCATTGGGGCTACACCTTC.

This clonotype was observed a handful of times. The chain couples TRBV5-1 to TRBJ2-3; TRBD2 agrees at 9 bases. Germline CDR1 reads SGHRS; CDR2 reads YFSETQ. With 2 bases clipped from V and 3 bases from J, the junction kept 7 bases outside the gene matches. The CDR3 has 16 amino acids. CDR3 in DNA: TGCGCCAGCAGCTTAGGACTAGCGACAGAGACAGATACGCAGTATTTT. Translated: CASSLGLATETDTQYF.

In regard to this clonotype: Mismatch with germline at one junction end may stem from a read error. This chain uses TRBV7-2 with TRBJ2-6; either TRBD1 or TRBD2 may supply D (5 bases each). Germline V lookup: CDR1 SGHTA, CDR2 FQGNSA. The CDR3 consists of 15 residues. In nucleotides, the CDR3 is TGTGCCAGCAGCGGAGGACGGACTGGGGCCAACGTCATGACTTTC. This encodes CASSGGRTGANVMTF.

This clonotype was recorded many times. The chain uses TRBV12-3 or TRBV12-4 and TRBJ2-2, with 7 positions matching TRBD1. V gave up 7 bases and J gave up 4 bases; unmatched junction bases: 3. The CDR3 extends over 13 amino acids. The CDR3 bases are TGTGCCAGCAAACAGGGGCGCACCGGGGAGCTGTTTTTT. Protein: CASKQGRTGELFF.

The CDR3 nucleotides read TGCGCCAGCAGCCAAGATGGTCCCCGGCCGATAGGTCAGCCCCAGCATTTT. This translates into CASSQDGPRPIGQPQHF. This chain connects TRBV4-1 to TRBJ1-5; D unresolved. V was pared by 0 bases and J by 6 bases, with 18 bases between. Germline CDR1 reads MGHRA; CDR2 reads YSYEKL. The CDR3 consists of 17 residues.

V gene TRBV6-2 or TRBV6-3 combines with J gene TRBJ2-2; no clear D. The CDR3 covers 14 residues. Germline V gene sequence: CDR1 MNHEY, CDR2 SVGEGT. V lost 2 bases and J lost 5, with 9 bases in between. The CDR3 nucleotides are TGTGCCAGCAGTTACGGGCTTAGGACCGGGGAGCTGTTTTTT. The encoded protein is CASSYGLRTGELFF.

The chain recombines TRBV4-1 with TRBJ2-2, with TRBD2 matching over 9 bases. V lost 6 bases, J lost 4 bases, and 9 bases stayed unmatched. Germline CDR1 MGHRA, CDR2 YSYEKL. CDR3 size: 16 residues. CDR3 sequence reads: CASSARRGGGTGELFF. The CDR3 nucleotides are TGCGCCAGCAGTGCGCGGCGGGGGGGGGGCACCGGGGAGCTGTTTTTT.

J is TRBJ1-5 and V is TRBV7-9, with 12 bases identical to TRBD1. The CDR3 has 15 amino acids. V lost 5 bases to trimming and J lost 6 bases; unmatched junction nucleotides: 5. The germline V gene encodes CDR1 SEHNR and CDR2 FQNEAQ (reference sequence). CDR3 sequence (DNA): TGTGCCAGCAGCGGGACAGGGGGCTGGGTTCAGCCCCAGCATTTT. It codes for CASSGTGGWVQPQHF.

A few counts support this clonotype. V gene TRBV7-2 combines with J gene TRBJ2-3, with D hard to call. Germline V CDR1 and CDR2: SGHTA, FQGNSA. The CDR3 spans 13 residues. The V end lost 5 bases, the J end lost 2 bases, and 8 bases lay between the germline ends. CDR3 in DNA: TGTGCCAGCAGCGACCCGGCCACAGATACGCAGTATTTT. Translating gives CASSDPATDTQYF. The whole variable domain, filled in from reference TRBV7-2 and TRBJ2-3, reads GAGVSQSPSNKVTEKGKDVELRCDPISGHTALYWYRQSLGQGLEFLIYFQGNSAPDKSGLPSDRFSAERTGGSVSTLTIQRTQQEDSAVYLCASSDPATDTQYFGPGTRLTVL.

This clonotype occurred a few times. DNA of the CDR3: TGTGCCACCAGTGACCCTAGCGGGGGGACGGAGACCCAGTACTTC. It translates to CATSDPSGGTETQYF. This chain links TRBV24-1 with TRBJ2-5; 11 positions match TRBD2. The V and J ends lost 4 bases and 5 bases, in that order; junction bases with no gene match: 5. CDR1 and CDR2 (germline): KGHDR, SFDVKD. The CDR3 spans 15 residues.

This clonotype was detected many times. The chain has TRBV4-2 and TRBJ2-5; 8 bases align to TRBD2. CDR1 is LGHNA and CDR2 is YNFKEQ in the germline V gene. Trimming removed 4 bases from V and 3 bases from J; junction bases left unmatched: 7. The length of the CDR3 is 15 residues. The CDR3 DNA follows: TGTGCCAGCAGCCCGAGCGGGGGCCTAGAAGAGACCCAGTACTTC. Its translation: CASSPSGGLEETQYF.

This clonotype has just a few counts. The genes are TRBV5-1 and TRBJ2-2; tentative D call: TRBD1 (5 bases). CDR3 length: 16 residues. Germline V CDR1 and CDR2: SGHRS, YFSETQ. V lost 3 bases and J lost 6, with 18 bases in between. DNA of the CDR3: TGCGCCAGCAGCTCCCGCGCCTCAAGGGGCGCCGGGGAGCTGTTTTTT. The encoded protein is CASSSRASRGAGELFF. Combining the CDR3 with reference TRBV5-1 and TRBJ2-2 gives the whole variable domain KAGVTQTPRYLIKTRGQQVTLSCSPISGHRSVSWYQQTPGQGLQFLFEYFSETQRNKGNFPGRFSGRQFSNSRSEMNVSTLELGDSALYLCASSSRASRGAGELFFGEGSRLTVL.

The table lists this clonotype with many counts. This chain connects TRBV7-6 to TRBJ2-7; the match to TRBD2 covers 10 bases. Unmatched junction bases numbered 9, after V lost 1 base and J lost 3 bases. The V gene's germline CDR1 is SGHVS and CDR2 FNYEAQ. This CDR3 region has 17 residues. CDR3 residues: CASSLEVPSGGFYEQYF. CDR3 sequence (DNA): TGTGCCAGCAGCTTAGAGGTACCTAGCGGGGGTTTCTACGAGCAGTACTTC.

This clonotype was seen more than once but under ten times. The rearrangement links TRBV12-3 or TRBV12-4 to TRBJ1-1; the D is unclear. Trimming removed 3 bases at V and 2 bases at J, with 10 bases between. There are 14 residues in the CDR3. The CDR3, as DNA: TGTGCCAGCAGTTTCAGGCCAGACAACACTGAAGCTTTCTTT. It yields the protein CASSFRPDNTEAFF.

The gene calls are TRBV7-9 and TRBJ2-7; possibly TRBD2 for D (5 bases). The V gene lost 0 bases and the J gene lost 7 bases, with 10 bases spanning the gap. This CDR3 has 13 residues. Germline lookup yields CDR1 SEHNR and CDR2 FQNEAQ (reference sequence). CDR3 in amino acids: CASSLARGREQYV. CDR3 DNA sequence: TGTGCCAGCAGCTTAGCACGGGGTAGGGAGCAGTACGTC.

V gene TRBV5-1 combines with J gene TRBJ1-2; TRBD1 aligns across 8 bases. Germline V gene sequence: CDR1 SGHRS, CDR2 YFSETQ. The CDR3 contains 15 residues. The J segment lost 8 bases and the V segment lost 4 bases, leaving 13 bases of the junction unmatched. The chain's CDR3 is CASSLFLSGGNGYTF. The CDR3 region has the DNA TGCGCCAGCAGCCTCTTTCTCTCAGGGGGCAACGGCTACACCTTC.

This chain uses TRBV5-1 with TRBJ1-1, with D perhaps matching TRBD1 (6 bases). The CDR3 contains 16 residues. V lost 6 bases and J 1 base, leaving 19 bases between the germline ends. Germline-derived CDR1 and CDR2 are SGHRS and YFSETQ. This CDR3 is CASTPRQAAENTEAFF. CDR3 nucleotide sequence: TGCGCCAGCACCCCCCGACAGGCGGCGGAGAACACTGAAGCTTTCTTT.

This clonotype was found a few times. V gene TRBV7-2 combines with J gene TRBJ1-5; 7 positions agree with TRBD1. CDR1 is SGHTA, CDR2 FQGNSA, per germline. The trim removed 8 bases at V and 3 bases at J, leaving 4 bases unmatched. The CDR3 loop spans 13 amino acids. The CDR3, as DNA: TGTGCCAGCGAACAGGGGCCCAATCAGCCCCAGCATTTT. Translation gives CASEQGPNQPQHF.

This clonotype appeared a few times. CDR3 region: CASSSGLAGVVTQYF. CDR3 bases: TGTGCCAGCAGCTCGGGACTAGCGGGGGTGGTGACCCAGTACTTC. The J gene is TRBJ2-5, the V gene TRBV7-2; 14 positions agree with TRBD2. Trimming at V came to 4 bases and at J to 7 bases, leaving 5 bases not matched to a gene. In germline, CDR1 is SGHTA, CDR2 FQGNSA. This CDR3 is built from 15 residues.

The table lists this clonotype with a few counts. CDR3 region: CASSSYDRVEAFF. CDR3 sequence (DNA): TGTGCCAGCAGCTCCTACGACAGGGTGGAAGCTTTCTTT. The V gene is TRBV7-2, the J gene TRBJ1-1, with 7 bases aligning to TRBD1. This CDR3 region has 13 residues. Germline loops: CDR1 SGHTA, CDR2 FQGNSA. Trimming cost V 4 bases and J 8 bases; bases outside gene matches: 7.

V and J are TRBV10-3 and TRBJ1-5; no firm D call. Trimming took off 11 bases at V and 4 bases at J, with 9 bases between the two ends. Germline CDR1 ENHRY, CDR2 SYGVKD. The CDR3 extends over 11 amino acids. CDR3 in amino acids: CASGPNQPQHF. CDR3 nucleotides: TGTGCCTCCGGACCTAATCAGCCCCAGCATTTT.

The chain joins TRBV7-2 to TRBJ2-7, with D possibly matching TRBD1 (5 bases). In germline, CDR1 is SGHTA, CDR2 FQGNSA. The CDR3 totals 14 residues. V was pared by 1 base and J by 3 bases, with 10 bases between. The chain's CDR3 is CASSLDDRNYEQYV. In DNA, the CDR3 is TGTGCCAGCAGCTTAGATGACAGAAACTACGAGCAGTACGTC.